The clone carrying this TCR beta chain came up a few times. V shed 4 bases and J shed 7 bases, with 7 bases lying between them. The length of the CDR3 is 12 residues. CDR1 and CDR2 (germline): SEHNR, FQNEAQ (reference sequence). This sample was taken from a study of blood T cells in healthy people across ages. A second PCR of about 6 to 12 cycles used a sample-barcoded 5' primer and a J-beta primer mix. Each cDNA molecule received a tag from a template-switch adaptor that had 12 random nucleotides. TCRdb passed the 5' RACE reads through MiXCR, listing each CDR3 protein once. The sample records 500,000 to 600,000 distinct CDR3 sequences, 27% being singletons. Total RNA, at least 6 micrograms per sample, was extracted from PBMCs.

Sequenced sample: blood. This chain links TRBV7-9 with TRBJ2-2; D uncertain. The sequence came from a woman in her 70s in good health. CDR3 residues: CASSSYVGELFF. The CDR3 DNA sequence: TGTGCCAGCAGCTCTTATGTCGGGGAGCTGTTTTTT. Using reference TRBV7-9 and TRBJ2-2 for the parts outside the CDR3, the full variable domain is DTGVSQNPRHKITKRGQNVTFRCDPISEHNRLYWYRQTLGQGPEFLTYFQNEAQLEKSRLLSDRFSAERPKGSFSTLEIQRTEQGDSAMYLCASSSYVGELFFGEGSRLTVL.